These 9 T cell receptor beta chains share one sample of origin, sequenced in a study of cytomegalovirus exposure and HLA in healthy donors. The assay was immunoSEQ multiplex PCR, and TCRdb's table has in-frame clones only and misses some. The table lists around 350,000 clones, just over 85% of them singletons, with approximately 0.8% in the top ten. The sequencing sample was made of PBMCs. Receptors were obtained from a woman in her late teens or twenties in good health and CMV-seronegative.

The CDR3 bases are TGTGCCAGCAGCTCAAGTGGAGCGGGCAGTTCATATACCTCTGGGGCCAACGTCCTGACTTTC. This encodes CASSSSGAGSSYTSGANVLTF. The chain employs TRBV9 and TRBJ2-6; D is perhaps TRBD2 (6 bases). The CDR3 contains 21 residues. CDR1 and CDR2 (germline): SGDLS, YYNGEE. Trimming shortened V by 4 bases and J by 0 bases, and 26 bases separated the two germline ends.

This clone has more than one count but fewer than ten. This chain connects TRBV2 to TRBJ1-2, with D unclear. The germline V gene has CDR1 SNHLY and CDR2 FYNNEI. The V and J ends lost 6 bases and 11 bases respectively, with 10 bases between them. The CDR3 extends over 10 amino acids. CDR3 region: CASRATEYTF. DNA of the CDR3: TGTGCCAGCAGGGCCACAGAGTACACCTTC.

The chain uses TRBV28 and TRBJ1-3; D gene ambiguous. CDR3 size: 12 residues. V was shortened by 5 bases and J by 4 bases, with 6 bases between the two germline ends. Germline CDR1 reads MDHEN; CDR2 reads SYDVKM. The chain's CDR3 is CASSGPGNTIYF. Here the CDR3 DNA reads TGTGCCAGCAGTGGGCCCGGAAACACCATATATTTT.

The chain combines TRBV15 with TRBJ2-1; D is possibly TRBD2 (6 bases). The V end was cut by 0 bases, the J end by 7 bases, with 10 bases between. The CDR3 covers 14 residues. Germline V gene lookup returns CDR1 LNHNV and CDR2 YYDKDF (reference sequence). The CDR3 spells CATSRDGSGNEQFF. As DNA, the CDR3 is TGTGCCACCAGCAGAGATGGGAGCGGGAATGAGCAGTTCTTC.

CDR3 loop: CASMDSQGRGTEAFF. DNA of the CDR3: TGTGCCAGCATGGACAGCCAGGGCAGGGGCACTGAAGCTTTCTTT. The rearrangement uses TRBV7-9 and TRBJ1-1; a weak D match, TRBD1 (6 bases). Germline values: CDR1 SEHNR, CDR2 FQNEAQ (reference sequence). The CDR3 covers 15 residues. V was pared by 7 bases and J by 4 bases, with 19 bases between. Filled out from reference TRBV7-9 and TRBJ1-1, the complete variable domain reads DTGVSQNPRHKITKRGQNVTFRCDPISEHNRLYWYRQTLGQGPEFLTYFQNEAQLEKSRLLSDRFSAERPKGSFSTLEIQRTEQGDSAMYLCASMDSQGRGTEAFFGQGTRLTVV.

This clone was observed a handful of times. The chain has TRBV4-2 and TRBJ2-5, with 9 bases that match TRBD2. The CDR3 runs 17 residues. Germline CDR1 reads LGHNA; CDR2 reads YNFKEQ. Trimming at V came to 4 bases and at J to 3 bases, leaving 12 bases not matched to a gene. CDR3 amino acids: CASSLLASGIGEETQYF. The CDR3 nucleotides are TGTGCCAGCAGCCTCCTGGCTAGCGGGATAGGGGAAGAGACCCAGTACTTC.

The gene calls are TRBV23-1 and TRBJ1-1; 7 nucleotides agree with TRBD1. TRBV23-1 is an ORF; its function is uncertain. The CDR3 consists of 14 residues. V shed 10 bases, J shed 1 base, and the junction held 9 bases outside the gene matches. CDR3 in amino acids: CATTTGWENTEAFF. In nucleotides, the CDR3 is TGCGCCACAACGACAGGGTGGGAGAACACTGAAGCTTTCTTT.

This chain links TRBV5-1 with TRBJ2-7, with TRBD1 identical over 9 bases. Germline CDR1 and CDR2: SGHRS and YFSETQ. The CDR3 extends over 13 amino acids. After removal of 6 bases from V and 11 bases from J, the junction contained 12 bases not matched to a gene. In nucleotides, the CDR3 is TGCGCCAGCACCGATAGACAGGGGGGGACTGAGTACTTC. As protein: CASTDRQGGTEYF. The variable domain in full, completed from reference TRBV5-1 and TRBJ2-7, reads KAGVTQTPRYLIKTRGQQVTLSCSPISGHRSVSWYQQTPGQGLQFLFEYFSETQRNKGNFPGRFSGRQFSNSRSEMNVSTLELGDSALYLCASTDRQGGTEYFGPGTRLTVT.

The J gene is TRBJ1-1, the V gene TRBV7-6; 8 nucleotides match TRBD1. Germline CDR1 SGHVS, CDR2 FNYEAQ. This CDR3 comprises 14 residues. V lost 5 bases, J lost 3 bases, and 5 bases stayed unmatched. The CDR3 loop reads CASSPGQVHTEAFF. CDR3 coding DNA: TGTGCCAGCAGCCCGGGACAGGTGCACACTGAAGCTTTCTTT.